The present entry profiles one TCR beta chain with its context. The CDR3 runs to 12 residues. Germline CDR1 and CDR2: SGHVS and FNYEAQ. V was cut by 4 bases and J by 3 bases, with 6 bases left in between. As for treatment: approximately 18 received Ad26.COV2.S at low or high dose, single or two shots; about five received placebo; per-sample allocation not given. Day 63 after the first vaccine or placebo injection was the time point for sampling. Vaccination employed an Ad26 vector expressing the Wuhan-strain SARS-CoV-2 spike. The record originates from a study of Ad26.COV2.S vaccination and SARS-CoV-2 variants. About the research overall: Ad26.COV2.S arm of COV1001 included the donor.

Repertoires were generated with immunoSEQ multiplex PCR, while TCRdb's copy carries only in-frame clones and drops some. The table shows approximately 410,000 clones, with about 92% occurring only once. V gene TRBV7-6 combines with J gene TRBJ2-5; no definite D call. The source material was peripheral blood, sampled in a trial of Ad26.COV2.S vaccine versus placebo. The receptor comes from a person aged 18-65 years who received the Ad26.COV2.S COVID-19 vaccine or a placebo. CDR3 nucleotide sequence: TGTGCCAGCAGCTGGAATGAAGAGACCCAGTACTTC. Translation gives CASSWNEETQYF.